This is a list of T cell receptor beta chains from one sample in a study of identical twins. Each CDR3 protein is one row after TCRdb ran MiXCR on the 5' RACE reads. The data contain approximately 500,000 distinct CDR3 sequences, approximately 24% of them singletons. In addition, the sample was reused for a study of T cells expressing NK-cell markers.

The sequenced material came from CD4+ T cells sorted from blood. These receptors originate from a woman aged 18-29 years in good health. Each CDR3 is given with its conserved first and last residue. D genes are given only for firm matches. Rows may omit the clone size; those that give it use once, few, many or a size class.

J,V,size,D,DNA,CDR3
TRBJ2-7,TRBV6-1,few,TRBD1,TGTGCCAGCAGTATCCAGCTCCGGGACAGGGCCTACGAGCAGTACTTC,CASSIQLRDRAYEQYF
TRBJ1-5,TRBV16,few,NA,TGTGCCAGCAGCGGTGGGGGGGCTCGACAGCCCCAGCATTTT,CASSGGGARQPQHF
TRBJ1-2,TRBV5-6,NA,NA,TGTGCCAGCAGTTACCTCGCCTGGGAAAGCTATGGCTACACCTTC,CASSYLAWESYGYTF
TRBJ2-3,TRBV20-1,NA,TRBD2,TGCAGTGCGGAGGCGGTGGGGGGAGGGGCAGATACGCAGTATTTT,CSAEAVGGGADTQYF
TRBJ2-5,TRBV29-1,NA,NA,TGCAGCGCAGGCCAGGACGGAAAAGAGACCCAGTACTTC,CSAGQDGKETQYF
TRBJ1-6,TRBV7-9,many,NA,TGTGCCAGCAGCTCCCGGGCCGCAGCAGGGAATTCACCCCTCCACTTT,CASSSRAAAGNSPLHF
TRBJ2-1,TRBV5-1,few,TRBD1,TGCGCCAGCAGCCGAGAACCGGCAGGACAGGGGTTCAATGAGCAGTTCTTC,CASSREPAGQGFNEQFF
TRBJ2-5,TRBV20-1,NA,TRBD1,TGCAGTGCGGGACAGGGGGAGACCCAGTACTTC,CSAGQGETQYF
TRBJ2-3,TRBV6-2/TRBV6-3,NA,TRBD2,TGTGCCAGCTCGGTAGCGGGATTACCAGATACGCAGTATTTT,CASSVAGLPDTQYF
TRBJ1-1,TRBV5-1,few,NA,TGCGCCAGCAGCTTGTATGCGGCGATGAACACTGAAGCTTTCTTT,CASSLYAAMNTEAFF
TRBJ2-7,TRBV7-9,few,NA,TGTGCCAGCAGCATAATGAGCTCCTACGAGCAGTACTTC,CASSIMSSYEQYF
TRBJ2-7,TRBV21-1,NA,NA,TGTGCCAGCAGAGTAGGGCACTCCTACGAGCAGTACTTC,CASRVGHSYEQYF
TRBJ2-1,TRBV2,NA,TRBD1,TGTGCCAGCAGGGACAGGTTGTACAATGAGCAGTTCTTC,CASRDRLYNEQFF
TRBJ2-5,TRBV12-3/TRBV12-4,few,NA,TGTGCCAGCAGTTCTCGGGTTCAAGAGACCCAGTACTTC,CASSSRVQETQYF
TRBJ2-1,TRBV6-2/TRBV6-3,NA,NA,TGTGCCAGCAGTGCGAACATCCCTATGGGCAATGAGCAGTTCTTC,CASSANIPMGNEQFF
TRBJ2-5,TRBV6-2/TRBV6-3,few,NA,TGTGCCAGCGGCAGTCCCTACATTGAGGAGACCCAGTACTTC,CASGSPYIEETQYF
TRBJ1-1,TRBV6-1,NA,NA,TGTGCCAGCGGGTCCATGAGGACGCCCGGGCGGACTGAAGCTTTCTTT,CASGSMRTPGRTEAFF
TRBJ2-7,TRBV5-1,NA,NA,TGCGCCAGCAGCTTGGAACTAGAACCCGCCTACGAGCAGTACTTC,CASSLELEPAYEQYF
TRBJ2-3,TRBV9,NA,TRBD2,TGTGCCAGCAGCGCCCGCCGGATGAGCGGGGGAAGCACAGATACGCAGTATTTT,CASSARRMSGGSTDTQYF
TRBJ2-3,TRBV20-1,NA,NA,TGCAGTGCTATGGACAGAAGCACAGATACGCAGTATTTT,CSAMDRSTDTQYF
TRBJ2-1,TRBV2,NA,NA,TGTGCCAGCATTCCAGATGTCGGGGGCCGTGAGCAGTTCTTC,CASIPDVGGREQFF
TRBJ2-3,TRBV29-1,few,NA,TGCAGCGTTGAAGGGAAAGGAGCCACAGATACGCAGTATTTT,CSVEGKGATDTQYF
TRBJ2-1,TRBV7-7,many,NA,TGTGCTAGCAGCTTAGCGACTGGGGACAATGAGCAGTTCTTC,CASSLATGDNEQFF
TRBJ2-2,TRBV10-3,few,NA,TGTGCCATCACTAGAGGCAGGACCGGGGAGCTGTTTTTT,CAITRGRTGELFF
TRBJ2-7,TRBV29-1,few,NA,TGCAGCGTTGCGAGTAGCTTTGAGCAGTACTTC,CSVASSFEQYF